Listed below are T cell receptor beta chains from one sample, sequenced in a study of monozygotic twins with inflammatory bowel disease. TCRdb re-called the 5' RACE reads; every CDR3 protein appears as one record, without DNA. This sample contains a few hundred thousand distinct CDR3 sequences. Specimen: blood. The receptors derive from a human donor with ulcerative colitis or Crohn's disease, or a healthy co-twin of an affected twin (not recorded which). Each CDR3 is given with its conserved first and last residue. Each record gives: V gene, CDR3 length, J gene, CDR3 protein.

TRBV12-3/TRBV12-4,17,TRBJ2-1,CASGRSRGGLAENEQFF
TRBV9,15,TRBJ2-1,CASSEGAPSYNEQFF
TRBV6-1,16,TRBJ2-1,CASRGFWAGAYNEQFF
TRBV25-1,15,TRBJ2-7,CASSGPGTMDYEQYF
TRBV20-1,13,TRBJ2-3,CSAIRLATDTQYF
TRBV6-4,17,TRBJ2-6,CASSEVWDHSGANVLTF
TRBV5-1,16,TRBJ2-3,CASSLAGGEYTDTQYF
TRBV6-2/TRBV6-3,15,TRBJ1-1,CASSYSHRGNTEAFF
TRBV12-3/TRBV12-4,14,TRBJ2-5,CASSLAQGMKTQYF
TRBV5-1,16,TRBJ2-7,CASSQGRGVFSGEQYF
TRBV20-1,14,TRBJ2-3,CSARDSGKTDTQYF
TRBV4-2,15,TRBJ2-1,CASSQVGTGGYEQFF
TRBV29-1,16,TRBJ2-7,CSVVSSNSTGRYKQYF
TRBV30,12,TRBJ2-2,CAWRQGPGELFF
TRBV20-1,11,TRBJ1-1,CSAREGSARRF
TRBV12-3/TRBV12-4,15,TRBJ2-7,CASSSGTSSTYEQYF
TRBV10-3,18,TRBJ1-2,CAISESGQGARRNYGYTF
TRBV4-3,15,TRBJ1-2,CASSRVGGKAYGYTF
TRBV20-1,11,TRBJ2-7,CSASANYEQYF
TRBV19,15,TRBJ1-5,CASSIRDRGNQPQHF
TRBV4-2,15,TRBJ2-7,CASSQGIGGIYEQYF
TRBV6-6,11,TRBJ1-1,CASRDRGMAFF
TRBV7-2,16,TRBJ2-5,CASSLEGTLEQETQYF
TRBV5-1,14,TRBJ2-7,CASSLSFSTYEQYF
TRBV9,16,TRBJ2-2,CASTDSQRKNTGELFF
TRBV28,20,TRBJ2-1,CASSLGASGGFEKLYNEQFF
TRBV4-3,17,TRBJ1-4,CASSQRDRGLSNEKLFF
TRBV5-1,14,TRBJ2-3,CASSPTDSQDTQYF
TRBV30,15,TRBJ1-4,CAWSVGDKPNEKLFF
TRBV7-2,15,TRBJ2-1,CASSLASQGSNEQFF
TRBV6-1,15,TRBJ1-1,CASSLRDRVRTEAFF
TRBV4-2,13,TRBJ1-1,CASSQTGSTEAFF
TRBV20-1,13,TRBJ2-2,CSARDQNTGELFF
TRBV6-5,16,TRBJ1-5,CASSYEGTTLNQPQHF
TRBV6-5,12,TRBJ2-1,CASQDPNNEQFF
TRBV20-1,16,TRBJ2-3,CSASKPASGPTDTQYF
TRBV6-5,16,TRBJ1-5,CASSYIGGRSNQPQHF
TRBV20-1,14,TRBJ1-2,CSARRTGEVYGYTF
TRBV4-2,15,TRBJ2-1,CASRARGGAPNEQFF
TRBV19,16,TRBJ2-3,CASSSLGQGRADTQYF
TRBV13,17,TRBJ2-1,CASSLARGQGAQDEQFF
TRBV6-1,17,TRBJ1-6,CASSVTGTSSYNSPLHF
TRBV4-3,15,TRBJ2-7,CASSQGQFGSYEQYF
TRBV24-1,13,TRBJ2-5,CATSPPGVETQYF
TRBV18,15,TRBJ1-4,CASSPPRGRGEKLFF
TRBV20-1,15,TRBJ2-5,CSARSDRSNQETQYF
TRBV7-2,13,TRBJ2-1,CASSSLLRHEQFF